The present entry profiles one T cell receptor (beta chain) with its context. The source of the sample is a study of blood T cell repertoires in COVID-19. With V trimmed by 5 bases and J by 4 bases, 6 bases remained unmatched. CDR3 length equals 14 residues. CDR1 LNHDA and CDR2 SQIVND come from the germline V gene (reference sequence). Original processing notes: Reference gene primer amplification in the assay estimated nucleated cell counts. Only in-frame clones appear in the TCRdb table, and some are missing; sequencing was by immunoSEQ multiplex PCR. V and J calls and clone size come straight from that table; D and trimming were deduced from the DNA. In the table there are 75,000 or so clones, roughly four fifths of which are singletons.

Sequenced material: peripheral blood. The receptor's source is a man aged 60-69 years with acute or convalescent COVID-19. V is TRBV19 and J is TRBJ2-7; TRBD1 matches 9 bases. DNA of the CDR3: TGTGCCAGTAGTTCAACAGACAGGGGGTACGAGCAGTACTTC. This encodes CASSSTDRGYEQYF.